The rows below give T cell receptor beta chains drawn from one sample of a study of shared clonotypes between healthy human individuals. Some clones are missing from TCRdb's copy, which holds only in-frame ones; the method was immunoSEQ multiplex PCR. The data hold hundreds of thousands of clones, with about 95% observed a single time. Sequencing was carried out using naive CD8+ T cells sorted from blood. The origin of the receptors is a young woman in good health. CDR3s include the opening cysteine and the closing phenylalanine or tryptophan. A D gene is named only where the DNA matches it firmly. Some rows have no size entry. The others give once, few or many, or a class for an expanded clone.

v_gene	abundance	d_gene	j_gene	len	CDR3nt	CDR3aa
TRBV10-3	.	TRBD2	TRBJ2-1	14	TGTGCCATTCGGACTAGCGGGAGGTACAATGAGCAGTTCTTC	CAIRTSGRYNEQFF
TRBV4-1	.	.	TRBJ2-7	12	TGCGCCAGCAGCCAAGAGGGCTACGAGCAGTACTTC	CASSQEGYEQYF
TRBV29-1	.	.	TRBJ2-6	13	TGCAGCGTTCAAGGGGCCGGGGCCAACGTCCTGACTTTC	CSVQGAGANVLTF
TRBV5-6	.	.	TRBJ2-1	14	TGTGCCAGCAGCTTTTTAGCGGCCTACAATGAGCAGTTCTTC	CASSFLAAYNEQFF
TRBV28	.	.	TRBJ2-7	13	TGTGCCGGCGGATCGGGAGACTCCTACGAGCAGTACTTC	CAGGSGDSYEQYF
TRBV7-2	.	.	TRBJ1-1	15	TGTGCCAGCAGCAGGAACGGAGGCAGAAACACTGAAGCTTTCTTT	CASSRNGGRNTEAFF
TRBV7-9	once	TRBD2	TRBJ2-1	14	TGTGCCAGCAGCCAGAGTCCGGGGAGGGTTGAGCAGTTCTTC	CASSQSPGRVEQFF
TRBV7-2	.	.	TRBJ2-7	16	TGTGCCAGCAGCTCGAGGGGGATGACAGACTCCTACGAGCAGTACTTC	CASSSRGMTDSYEQYF
TRBV28	once	TRBD1	TRBJ2-7	18	TGTGCCAGCAGGCCCCACGCTCCGGGGGACAGGGGGAACAACGAGCAGTACTTC	CASRPHAPGDRGNNEQYF
TRBV27	.	.	TRBJ1-5	18	TGTGCCAGCAGTTTATCGAACTATGGGACACATAGCAATCAGCCCCAGCATTTT	CASSLSNYGTHSNQPQHF
TRBV28	.	TRBD2	TRBJ2-7	13	TGTGCCAGCAGCCTAGCGGGATTCTACGAGCAGTACTTC	CASSLAGFYEQYF
TRBV4-2	once	TRBD2	TRBJ2-7	14	TGTGCCAGCAGCGATCCGGGACTAGCGGGCGAGCAGTACTTC	CASSDPGLAGEQYF
TRBV15	.	.	TRBJ1-1	12	TGTGCCACCAGCAATGAGGGGGCTGAAGCTTTCTTT	CATSNEGAEAFF
TRBV2	.	TRBD1	TRBJ2-3	17	TGTGCCAGCAGGGGCGAGACGGACAGGGGGATCTCAGATACGCAGTATTTT	CASRGETDRGISDTQYF
TRBV5-4	.	TRBD1	TRBJ1-2	16	TGTGCCAGCGCGGGCGGGACAGACACTTATAACTATGGCTACACCTTC	CASAGGTDTYNYGYTF
TRBV4-2	.	TRBD2	TRBJ2-7	14	TGTGCCAGCACTGATCTAGCGGGAGCTAGGGAGCAGTACTTC	CASTDLAGAREQYF
TRBV19	.	.	TRBJ2-7	16	TGTGCCAGTAGTATCTACCCAGGTCCAGGGGTTTACGAGCAGTACTTC	CASSIYPGPGVYEQYF
TRBV2	.	.	TRBJ2-7	13	TGTGCCAGCACCTTGGGGGTTTCCTACGAGCAGTACTTC	CASTLGVSYEQYF
TRBV5-4	.	.	TRBJ1-2	13	TGTGCCAGCAGCTTGGGGACTCCTGATGGCTACACCTTC	CASSLGTPDGYTF
TRBV27	.	.	TRBJ2-7	14	TGTGCCAGCAGTTTATCGCTCGCCTTCTACGAGCAGTACTTC	CASSLSLAFYEQYF
TRBV19	.	.	TRBJ2-7	14	TGTGCCAGTAGTATTGGAGGCCCTTCCTACGAGCAGTACTTC	CASSIGGPSYEQYF
TRBV29-1	.	TRBD1	TRBJ1-2	14	TGCAGCGTTGAAGAGCTGGGACAGAACTATGGCTACACCTTC	CSVEELGQNYGYTF
TRBV7-8	.	TRBD2	TRBJ2-7	15	TGTGCCAGCAGCTCTAGCGGGAATCCTTCCTACGAGCAGTACTTC	CASSSSGNPSYEQYF
TRBV4-1	.	.	TRBJ2-7	14	TGCGCCAGCAGCCCCAAGGGACTTTCCTACGAGCAGTACTTC	CASSPKGLSYEQYF
TRBV7-8	.	.	TRBJ2-7	14	TGTGCCAGCAGCGTTGGACAGCTAACCTACGAGCAGTACTTC	CASSVGQLTYEQYF
TRBV28	.	.	TRBJ1-2	13	TGTGCCAGCACCCCTGTGGGGTGGCCCGGCTACACCTTC	CASTPVGWPGYTF
TRBV14	.	.	TRBJ2-5	16	TGTGCCAGCAGCCCCCTCCTGACAGCCAAAAGAGAAGTCCAGTACTTC	CASSPLLTAKREVQYF
TRBV6-6	.	.	TRBJ1-2	13	TGTGCCAGCAGTTACTCGAACGGATATGGCTACACCTTC	CASSYSNGYGYTF
TRBV27	.	TRBD1	TRBJ2-1	14	TGTGCCAGCAGCAAGGGGACAGGGGGGGGTGAGCAGTTCTTC	CASSKGTGGGEQFF
TRBV5-4	.	.	TRBJ2-4	14	TGTGCCAGCAGCTTTGTAGAAGCCAAAAACATTCAGTACTTC	CASSFVEAKNIQYF
TRBV5-6	few	.	TRBJ2-7	11	TGTGCCAGCAGCTTCGGAGGCGAGCAGTACTTC	CASSFGGEQYF
TRBV29-1	once	TRBD2	TRBJ2-1	14	TGCAGCGTTGAGGGGCTAGCGGGAGCCAATGAGCAGTTCTTC	CSVEGLAGANEQFF
TRBV7-9	.	.	TRBJ2-2	19	TGTGCCAGCAGCCCGAGAAGGACCCACCCCGAGGGTAACACCGGGGAGCTGTTTTTT	CASSPRRTHPEGNTGELFF
TRBV19	.	.	TRBJ2-2	11	TGTTCCAGCGCAGGGGCCGGGGAGCTGTTTTTT	CSSAGAGELFF
TRBV5-1	once	.	TRBJ1-1	16	TGCGCCAGCAGCCCGGAGACAGGAGGGGATTACACTGAAGCTTTCTTT	CASSPETGGDYTEAFF
TRBV2	.	TRBD1	TRBJ2-5	14	TGTGCCAGCAGTGCGGGACAGCGGATAGAGACCCAGTACTTC	CASSAGQRIETQYF
TRBV7-9	.	TRBD2	TRBJ2-2	15	TGTGCCAGCAGCCCCCCTAGCGGGAGTCTCGGGGAGCTGTTTTTT	CASSPPSGSLGELFF
TRBV7-8	.	TRBD2	TRBJ2-1	15	TGTGCCAGCAGCTTTTCTAGCGGGAGATTCAATGAGCAGTTCTTC	CASSFSSGRFNEQFF
TRBV19	.	.	TRBJ1-2	14	TGTGCCAGTAGTATCGGCGGGGGATTTGATGGCTACACCTTC	CASSIGGGFDGYTF
TRBV27	.	TRBD1	TRBJ2-7	15	TGTGCCAGCAGAACCACCGGGACAGGGACCTACGAGCAGTACTTC	CASRTTGTGTYEQYF
TRBV7-6	.	.	TRBJ2-3	15	TGTGCCAGCAGCTTAACCGGGACTAGCACAGATACGCAGTATTTT	CASSLTGTSTDTQYF
TRBV27	.	TRBD1	TRBJ1-2	14	TGTGCCAGTCGCGGCCAGGGGGCCCGTTATGGCTACACCTTC	CASRGQGARYGYTF
TRBV7-9	.	TRBD1	TRBJ1-2	14	TGTGCCAGCAGCCAGGGGGCTCTCGACTATGGCTACACCTTC	CASSQGALDYGYTF
TRBV19	.	TRBD1	TRBJ1-1	13	TGTGCCAGCACAGGGGCATGGGACACTGAAGCTTTCTTT	CASTGAWDTEAFF
TRBV27	.	TRBD1	TRBJ1-2	14	TGTGCCAGCAGTGTTAGGGGGACAGGTGGTGGCTACACCTTC	CASSVRGTGGGYTF
TRBV11-1	.	.	TRBJ2-7	14	TGTGCCAGCAGCTTTTTAGGGGAGACCTACGAGCAGTACTTC	CASSFLGETYEQYF
TRBV5-1	.	TRBD2	TRBJ2-2	20	TGCGCCAGCAGCTTGGATACGGGAGGGCCCGGAATTTTGGCCACCGGGGAGCTGTTTTTT	CASSLDTGGPGILATGELFF
TRBV4-2	.	.	TRBJ1-6	15	TGTGCCAGCAGCCAAGTTTTGGGGGTAGATTCACCCCTCCACTTT	CASSQVLGVDSPLHF
TRBV13	.	TRBD2	TRBJ2-7	16	TGTGCCAGCAGCTTAGGCCGGCTAGCGGACTCCTACGAGCAGTACTTC	CASSLGRLADSYEQYF
TRBV7-6	.	TRBD1	TRBJ2-7	14	TGTGCCAGCAGTCCGACAGGGGGCCCTTATGAGCAGTACTTC	CASSPTGGPYEQYF
TRBV4-1	.	.	TRBJ1-4	17	TGCGCCAGCAGCCAAGCTTGGCAATCCCTCCCTAATGAAAAACTGTTTTTT	CASSQAWQSLPNEKLFF
TRBV5-1	.	.	TRBJ2-1	13	TGCGCCAGCAGCTCAGTGATGGACAATGAGCAGTTCTTC	CASSSVMDNEQFF
TRBV15	.	TRBD1	TRBJ1-1	14	TGTGCCACCAGCACCCGGACAGGAGACACTGAAGCTTTCTTT	CATSTRTGDTEAFF
TRBV5-1	.	TRBD2	TRBJ2-7	15	TGCGCCAGCAGCTCCCGCGGGAGGGGATCCTACGAGCAGTACTTC	CASSSRGRGSYEQYF
TRBV4-2	.	.	TRBJ2-4	18	TGTGCCAGCAGCCAAGATCTGCCAGGGGGGCTAGCCAAAAACATTCAGTACTTC	CASSQDLPGGLAKNIQYF
TRBV28	.	TRBD2	TRBJ2-1	15	TGTGCCAGCACCTCAGGGCGGGAGGTATACAATGAGCAGTTCTTC	CASTSGREVYNEQFF
TRBV2	once	.	TRBJ2-1	16	TGTGCCAGCAGACGGGAAGCGACATTGGTTTACAATGAGCAGTTCTTC	CASRREATLVYNEQFF
TRBV5-4	.	TRBD2	TRBJ2-7	17	TGTGCCAGCAGCTCTGGGGGGACTAGCGGGCATGCCCGAGAGCAGTACTTC	CASSSGGTSGHAREQYF
TRBV5-5	.	TRBD1	TRBJ1-5	16	TGTGCCAGCAGCTTTTTCTCAGGGGGCGTTAATCAGCCCCAGCATTTT	CASSFFSGGVNQPQHF